The 5 T cell receptor beta chains presented below share a single source sample, sequenced in a study of T cell responses to AZD1222 COVID-19 vaccine. Repertoires were generated with immunoSEQ multiplex PCR, while TCRdb's copy carries only in-frame clones and drops some. This table has some 120,000 clones, more than 85% appearing once. Source: peripheral blood, taken on day 0 of AZD1222 vaccination. All receptors derive from an adult in good health.

V gene TRBV7-9 combines with J gene TRBJ2-7; 7 bases line up with TRBD2. This CDR3 is built from 12 residues. Trimming took 8 bases from V and 3 from J; bases not matched to a gene: 4. From germline, CDR1 is SEHNR and CDR2 FQNEAQ (reference sequence). The CDR3 sequence: CASDGGFYEQYF. The CDR3 DNA sequence: TGTGCCAGCGACGGGGGGTTCTACGAGCAGTACTTC.

The chain joins TRBV18 to TRBJ2-7; D remains ambiguous. V was cut by 2 bases and J by 2 bases, with 10 bases left in between. CDR1 is KGHSH, CDR2 LQKENI, per germline. CDR3 length: 14 amino acids. The chain's CDR3 is CASSPSAATYEQYF. For the CDR3, the DNA is TGTGCCAGCTCACCATCGGCAGCCACCTACGAGCAGTACTTC.

The chain employs TRBV6-5 and TRBJ1-2; D possibly corresponds to TRBD1 (6 bases). V shed 4 bases and J shed 9 bases, with 15 bases lying between them. Germline loops: CDR1 MNHEY, CDR2 SVGAGI. CDR3 length equals 13 residues. The CDR3 reads CASSSPGTKRYTF. The CDR3 bases are TGTGCCAGCAGTTCCCCCGGGACAAAGCGCTACACCTTC.

V gene TRBV12-5 combines with J gene TRBJ1-2, with D possibly being TRBD1 (6 bases). Trimming left V 5 bases short and J 4 bases short, with 29 bases between. The CDR3 is 19 amino acids. The germline gives CDR1 LGHNT, CDR2 FRNRAP. CDR3 protein: CASGTLFRDIIRARYGYTF. The CDR3 DNA is TGTGCTAGTGGTACCCTTTTCCGGGACATCATACGAGCCCGCTATGGCTACACCTTC. Based on the CDR3 plus reference TRBV12-5 and TRBJ1-2, the full variable domain is DARVTQTPRHKVTEMGQEVTMRCQPILGHNTVFWYRQTMMQGLELLAYFRNRAPLDDSGMPKDRFSAEMPDATLATLKIQPSEPRDSAVYFCASGTLFRDIIRARYGYTFGSGTRLTVV.

The gene calls are TRBV28 and TRBJ2-7, with a possible D match to TRBD1 (5 bases). This CDR3 contains 11 residues. Between the trimmed V and J ends, which lost 5 bases and 3 bases, there was a span of 5 bases. The germline V gene encodes CDR1 MDHEN and CDR2 SYDVKM. The CDR3 DNA reads TGTGCCAGCAGTAGGGGCTACGAGCAGTACTTC. Protein sequence: CASSRGYEQYF.